The 21 T cell receptor beta chains reported below all come from one sample, sequenced in a study of Ad26.COV2.S vaccination and SARS-CoV-2 variants. Regarding treatment: around 19 received Ad26.COV2.S at low or high dose, single or two shots; roughly 5 received placebo; per-sample allocation not given. Vaccine and placebo recipients were sampled on day 63 after the first injection. Repertoires were generated with immunoSEQ multiplex PCR, while TCRdb's copy carries only in-frame clones and drops some. Of some 250,000 clones listed, roughly 90% are singletons. The specimen comprised peripheral blood, sampled in a trial of Ad26.COV2.S vaccine versus placebo. The receptors derive from a person between 18 and 59 years old who received the Ad26.COV2.S COVID-19 vaccine or a placebo.

The chain employs TRBV28 and TRBJ1-2, with D unresolved. Germline V gives CDR1 MDHEN, CDR2 SYDVKM. CDR3 length equals 12 residues. With 5 bases removed from V and 4 bases from J, the gap between germline ends came to 8 bases. The CDR3 here is CASSGTVYGYTF. The CDR3, as DNA: TGTGCCAGCAGTGGTACGGTCTATGGCTACACCTTC.

The V call is TRBV25-1, the J call TRBJ2-1, with 10 bases aligning to TRBD2. Germline V gene sequence: CDR1 MGHDK, CDR2 SYGVNS. This CDR3 region has 17 residues. V lost 1 base and J lost 0; bases outside the gene matches: 3. The CDR3 region is CASSELSSGSSYNEQFF. The CDR3 nucleotides are TGTGCCAGCAGTGAATTGTCTAGCGGGAGCTCCTACAATGAGCAGTTCTTC.

The chain couples TRBV30 to TRBJ2-5, with a weak D call TRBD2 (7 bases). This CDR3 region has 16 residues. V shed 0 bases and J shed 5 bases, with 19 bases lying between them. Germline loops: CDR1 GTSNPN, CDR2 SVGIG (reference sequence). The CDR3 spells CAWSVAGGARGETQYF. CDR3 DNA: TGTGCCTGGAGTGTCGCTGGGGGGGCGCGAGGGGAGACCCAGTACTTC.

This sequence joins TRBV7-8 and TRBJ2-7, with D possibly being TRBD2 (6 bases). The germline V gene has CDR1 SGHVS and CDR2 FQNEAQ. V was pared by 5 bases and J by 9 bases, with 17 bases between. CDR3 size: 13 residues. The chain's CDR3 is CASSPKTSLSQYF. CDR3 in DNA: TGTGCCAGCAGCCCTAAGACTAGTCTGTCGCAGTACTTC.

In DNA form, the CDR3 reads TGTGCCAGCAGCTTGAGGTACGGGGCGGTTGAGCAAAAGAGGGATACGCAGTATTTT. Its translation: CASSLRYGAVEQKRDTQYF. The chain joins TRBV5-4 to TRBJ2-3; D possibly uses TRBD1 or TRBD2 (5 bases each). Germline values: CDR1 SGHNT, CDR2 YYREEE (reference sequence). CDR3 length equals 19 residues. The V end lost 1 base, the J end lost 6 bases, and 27 bases lay between the germline ends.

This clone was seen a few times. The chain couples TRBV4-3 to TRBJ1-2; D perhaps matches TRBD1 (5 bases). V gave up 4 bases and J gave up 4 bases, with 16 bases separating them. Germline V gene sequence: CDR1 LGHNA, CDR2 YSLEER. The CDR3 runs 15 residues. CDR3 sequence reads: CASSPREGLGYGYTF. CDR3 nucleotide sequence: TGCGCCAGCAGCCCGCGTGAGGGGCTTGGCTATGGCTACACCTTC.

This sequence joins TRBV5-4 and TRBJ1-5; D is uncertain. Germline CDR1 is SGHNT and CDR2 is YYREEE (reference sequence). The ends were cut back, 2 bases at V and 7 bases at J, with 7 bases in the middle. The CDR3 covers 12 residues. In DNA form, the CDR3 reads TGTGCCAGCAGCTTAATCGGCCAGCCCCAGCATTTT. As protein: CASSLIGQPQHF.

The chain carries TRBV4-3 and TRBJ2-3; TRBD2 agrees at 16 bases. The germline gives CDR1 LGHNA, CDR2 YSLEER. CDR3 size: 18 residues. V lost 4 bases, J lost 2 bases, and 6 bases stayed unmatched. CDR3 sequence: CASSLGTSGGVFTDTQYF. The CDR3 bases are TGCGCCAGCAGCCTTGGGACTAGCGGGGGGGTCTTCACAGATACGCAGTATTTT.

This chain links TRBV25-1 with TRBJ1-6; D not certain. The CDR3 totals 17 residues. CDR1 is MGHDK, CDR2 SYGVNS, per germline. Trimming shortened V by 2 bases and J by 7 bases, and 18 bases separated the two germline ends. CDR3 loop: CASSETQIISSNSPLHF. As DNA, the CDR3 is TGTGCCAGCAGTGAAACACAAATCATTTCGTCGAATTCACCCCTCCACTTT.

The rearrangement links TRBV20-1 to TRBJ2-7; possible D gene TRBD1, 6 bases. V gave up 3 bases and J gave up 4 bases, with 10 bases separating them. Germline CDR1 DFQATT, CDR2 SNEGSKA (reference sequence). There are 12 residues in the CDR3. The chain's CDR3 is CSASEGGYEQYF. The CDR3 DNA is TGCAGTGCTAGTGAAGGGGGTTACGAGCAGTACTTC.

A single count supports this clone. The rearrangement uses TRBV27 and TRBJ2-7; no definite D call. The CDR3 length is 14 residues. Trimming removed 5 bases at V and 1 base at J, with 12 bases between. Germline values: CDR1 MNHEY, CDR2 SMNVEV (reference sequence). DNA for the CDR3: TGTGCCAGCAGTCCGGGCCCCTTATCCTACGAGCAGTACTTC. Protein sequence: CASSPGPLSYEQYF.

The chain employs TRBV19 and TRBJ2-7; the match to TRBD1 covers 7 bases. This CDR3 region has 13 residues. Per the germline V gene, CDR1 is LNHDA and CDR2 is SQIVND (reference sequence). V lost 6 bases and J lost 4; bases outside the gene matches: 6. The CDR3 reads CASSPGGVYEQYF. The CDR3 nucleotides read TGTGCCAGTAGCCCAGGGGGTGTTTACGAGCAGTACTTC. The complete variable domain, with remaining parts taken from reference TRBV19 and TRBJ2-7, reads DGGITQSPKYLFRKEGQNVTLSCEQNLNHDAMYWYRQDPGQGLRLIYYSQIVNDFQKGDIAEGYSVSREKKESFPLTVTSAQKNPTAFYLCASSPGGVYEQYFGPGTRLTVT.

The chain recombines TRBV7-3 with TRBJ2-3; 12 nucleotides align to TRBD2. The CDR3 is 20 residues long. Germline V gives CDR1 SGHTA, CDR2 FQGTGA. V was pared by 1 base and J by 1 base, with 12 bases of the junction left unmatched. CDR3 DNA sequence: TGTGCCAGCAGCTTAAGGGGGCTAGCGGGAGGGCCGAAGGGCACAGATACGCAGTATTTT. Its translation is CASSLRGLAGGPKGTDTQYF. The complete variable domain, with remaining parts taken from reference TRBV7-3 and TRBJ2-3, reads GAGVSQTPSNKVTEKGKYVELRCDPISGHTALYWYRQSLGQGPEFLIYFQGTGAADDSGLPNDRFFAVRPEGSVSTLKIQRTERGDSAVYLCASSLRGLAGGPKGTDTQYFGPGTRLTVL.

The chain employs TRBV6-2 or TRBV6-3 and TRBJ2-7; tentatively, D is TRBD1 or TRBD2 (5 bases each). Per the germline V gene, CDR1 is MNHEY and CDR2 is SVGEGT. The CDR3 sequence is 15 residues long. V lost 6 bases, J lost 3 bases, and 18 bases lay in between. The CDR3, as DNA: TGTGCCAGCAGCTCCCAATGGGACCGGAGCTACGAGCAGTACTTC. Its protein is CASSSQWDRSYEQYF.

This chain links TRBV28 with TRBJ1-4; D is uncertain. Germline assignment: CDR1 MDHEN and CDR2 SYDVKM. The CDR3 length is 13 residues. Deletions cut 10 bases from V and 3 bases from J, with 12 bases between. In DNA, the CDR3 is TGTGCCACCTCCAGACACTCTAATGAAAAACTGTTTTTT. Translated, it gives CATSRHSNEKLFF.

This chain uses TRBV27 with TRBJ2-7; tentative D call: TRBD1 (6 bases). The V end lost 6 bases, the J end lost 4 bases, and 10 bases lay between the germline ends. There are 12 residues in the CDR3. Germline values: CDR1 MNHEY, CDR2 SMNVEV (reference sequence). Here the CDR3 reads CASRRTVYEQYF. The CDR3, as DNA: TGTGCCAGCAGACGGACAGTGTACGAGCAGTACTTC.

The J gene is TRBJ2-2, the V gene TRBV5-1; maybe TRBD2 (7 bases). Trimming stripped 4 bases from V and 9 bases from J, with 16 bases between. Germline V CDR1 and CDR2: SGHRS, YFSETQ. This CDR3 is built from 14 residues. The CDR3 loop is CASSKGEGSRELFF. The CDR3 region has the DNA TGCGCCAGCAGCAAGGGGGAGGGCTCCCGGGAGCTGTTTTTT.

This clone was counted a single time. This sequence joins TRBV12-3 or TRBV12-4 and TRBJ2-1; 8 nucleotides line up with TRBD2. The CDR3 is 12 residues long. With V trimmed by 5 bases and J by 7 bases, 1 base remained unmatched. CDR3 residues: CASSRLANEQFF. CDR3 sequence (DNA): TGTGCCAGCAGTCGACTAGCGAATGAGCAGTTCTTC.

J is TRBJ2-7 and V is TRBV6-2 or TRBV6-3, with 9 bases lining up with TRBD1. This CDR3 contains 16 residues. The junction had 8 bases not matched to a gene; V was cut back by 5 bases and J by 0 bases. Germline CDR1 MNHEY, CDR2 SVGEGT. The CDR3 nucleotides read TGTGCCAGCAGTCGACCCACAGGGGGCTTCTCCTACGAGCAGTACTTC. Protein: CASSRPTGGFSYEQYF.

The chain employs TRBV7-2 and TRBJ2-7; D is uncertain. The V end was cut by 0 bases, the J end by 6 bases, with 9 bases between. Germline V lookup: CDR1 SGHTA, CDR2 FQGNSA. This CDR3 is built from 13 residues. CDR3 protein: CASSLAYGGEQYF. CDR3 nucleotides: TGTGCCAGCAGCTTAGCATATGGCGGCGAGCAGTACTTC.

This clone was seen just once. This chain links TRBV21-1 with TRBJ2-5. TRBV21-1 is a recognized pseudogene. The CDR3 sequence is 15 residues long. The CDR3 is CASSKDRHLQETQYF. In DNA form, the CDR3 reads TGTGCCAGCAGCAAAGATCGGCACCTCCAAGAGACCCAGTACTTC.